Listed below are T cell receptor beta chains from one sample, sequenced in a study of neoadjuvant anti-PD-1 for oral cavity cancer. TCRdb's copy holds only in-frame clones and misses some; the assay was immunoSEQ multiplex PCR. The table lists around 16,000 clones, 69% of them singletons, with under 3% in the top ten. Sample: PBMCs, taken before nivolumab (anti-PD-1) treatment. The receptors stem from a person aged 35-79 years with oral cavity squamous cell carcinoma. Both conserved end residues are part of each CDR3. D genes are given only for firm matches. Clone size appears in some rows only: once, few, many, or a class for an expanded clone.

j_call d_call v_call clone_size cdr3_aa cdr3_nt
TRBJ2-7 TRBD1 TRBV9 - CASSVATGGGYEQYF TGTGCCAGCAGCGTAGCTACAGGGGGCGGGTACGAGCAGTACTTC
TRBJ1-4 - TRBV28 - CASSLVATTNEKLFF TGTGCCAGCAGTTTAGTAGCTACAACTAATGAAAAACTGTTTTTT
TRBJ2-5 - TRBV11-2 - CASSVQGGKETQYF TGTGCCAGCAGCGTACAGGGGGGGAAAGAGACCCAGTACTTC
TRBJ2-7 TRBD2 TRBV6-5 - CASSWGLAGYEQYF TGTGCCAGCAGTTGGGGACTAGCGGGCTACGAGCAGTACTTC
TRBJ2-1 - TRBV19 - CASVVGGSSYNEQFF TGTGCCAGCGTGGTCGGCGGAAGCTCCTACAATGAGCAGTTCTTC
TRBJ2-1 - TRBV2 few CASIGPITPGYNEQFF TGTGCCAGCATTGGTCCCATCACACCAGGCTACAATGAGCAGTTCTTC
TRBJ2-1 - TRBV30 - CACARILGDEQFF TGTGCCTGCGCTAGGATTCTGGGGGATGAGCAGTTCTTC
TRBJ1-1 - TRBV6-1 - CATGGSGGNTEAFF TGTGCCACCGGGGGATCGGGGGGTAATACTGAAGCTTTCTTT
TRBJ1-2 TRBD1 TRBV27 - CASSRGQGDGYGYTF TGTGCCAGCAGCCGTGGACAGGGGGACGGCTATGGCTACACCTTC
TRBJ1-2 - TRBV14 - CASSQLALRGSSGYTF TGTGCCAGCAGCCAATTAGCCCTGAGGGGATCGAGCGGCTACACCTTC
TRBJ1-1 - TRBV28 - CASSLPALNTEAFF TGTGCCAGCAGTTTGCCAGCACTGAACACTGAAGCTTTCTTT
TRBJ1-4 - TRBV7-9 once CASSFTEQTNEKLFF TGTGCCAGCAGCTTTACAGAACAAACTAATGAAAAACTGTTTTTT
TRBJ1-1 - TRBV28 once CASSLRTEAFF TGTGCCAGCAGTTTGAGGACTGAAGCTTTCTTT